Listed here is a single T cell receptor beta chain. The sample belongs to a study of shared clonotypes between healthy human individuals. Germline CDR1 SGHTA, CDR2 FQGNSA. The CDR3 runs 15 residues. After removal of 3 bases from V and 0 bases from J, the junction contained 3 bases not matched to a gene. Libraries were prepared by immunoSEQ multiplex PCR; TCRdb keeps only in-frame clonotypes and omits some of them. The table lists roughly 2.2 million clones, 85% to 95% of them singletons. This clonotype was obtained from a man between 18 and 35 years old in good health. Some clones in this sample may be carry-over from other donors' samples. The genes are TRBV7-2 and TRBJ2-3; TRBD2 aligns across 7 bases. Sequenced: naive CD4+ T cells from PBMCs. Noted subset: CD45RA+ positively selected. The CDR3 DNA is TGTGCCAGCAGCTTGCTAGCGGCTAGCACAGATACGCAGTATTTT. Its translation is CASSLLAASTDTQYF.